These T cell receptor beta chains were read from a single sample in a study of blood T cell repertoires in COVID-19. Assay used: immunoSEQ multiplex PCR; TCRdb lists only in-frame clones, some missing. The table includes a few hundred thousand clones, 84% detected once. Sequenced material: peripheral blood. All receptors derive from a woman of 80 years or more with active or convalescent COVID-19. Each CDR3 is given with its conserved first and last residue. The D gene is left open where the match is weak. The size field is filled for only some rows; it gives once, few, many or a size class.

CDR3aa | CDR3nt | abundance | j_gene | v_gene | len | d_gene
CASSSKQVIYGYTF | TGTGCCAGCAGCTCAAAACAGGTGATCTATGGCTACACCTTC | NA | TRBJ1-2 | TRBV5-4 | 14 | NA
CASSNRDRDPTNYGYTF | TGTGCCAGCTCAAACCGGGACAGGGACCCTACGAACTATGGCTACACCTTC | NA | TRBJ1-2 | TRBV18 | 17 | TRBD1
CASSQAGRQGRTGELFF | TGCGCCAGCAGCCAGGCAGGGCGTCAGGGGAGAACCGGGGAGCTGTTTTTT | NA | TRBJ2-2 | TRBV4-3 | 17 | NA
CASRMTDYNEQFF | TGTGCCAGCAGGATGACAGACTACAATGAGCAGTTCTTC | NA | TRBJ2-1 | TRBV2 | 13 | NA
CASSYKTGRYEQYF | TGTGCCAGCAGTTATAAGACAGGCCGCTACGAGCAGTACTTC | NA | TRBJ2-7 | TRBV6-2/TRBV6-3 | 14 | NA
CASSDGIRHRGYTF | TGTGCCAGCAGTGACGGGATCCGTCATCGGGGCTACACCTTC | NA | TRBJ1-2 | TRBV6-2/TRBV6-3 | 14 | NA
CASRPLSWGGRNEQFF | TGTGCCAGCAGGCCCCTCTCTTGGGGGGGGCGGAATGAGCAGTTCTTC | NA | TRBJ2-1 | TRBV2 | 16 | NA
CASSIVSAAIQYF | TGTGCCAGTAGTATAGTAAGTGCGGCAATTCAGTACTTC | NA | TRBJ2-7 | TRBV19 | 13 | NA
CASSPTSGVSGEQYF | TGTGCCAGCAGCCCTACTAGCGGGGTTTCGGGCGAGCAGTACTTC | once | TRBJ2-7 | TRBV11-2 | 15 | TRBD2
CASSLGRGQPQHF | TGTGCCAGCAGTTTGGGCAGGGGTCAGCCCCAGCATTTT | NA | TRBJ1-5 | TRBV12-3/TRBV12-4 | 13 | NA
CASSSPGREVGYTF | TGCGCCAGCAGCAGTCCGGGGAGGGAGGTTGGCTACACCTTC | NA | TRBJ1-2 | TRBV4-1 | 14 | NA
CASSPASGGPLQETQYF | TGTGCCAGCTCACCAGCTAGCGGGGGGCCACTGCAAGAGACCCAGTACTTC | many | TRBJ2-5 | TRBV18 | 17 | TRBD2
CSASSGVDGYTF | TGCAGTGCTAGTAGCGGGGTGGATGGCTACACCTTC | NA | TRBJ1-2 | TRBV20-1 | 12 | NA
CASSSSGTGISRGSTDTQYF | TGCGCCAGCAGCTCTTCCGGGACAGGGATCAGTCGGGGGAGTACGGATACGCAGTATTTT | NA | TRBJ2-3 | TRBV5-1 | 20 | TRBD1
CAWNPGTGRTDTQYF | TGTGCCTGGAACCCCGGGACAGGGCGCACAGATACGCAGTATTTT | NA | TRBJ2-3 | TRBV30 | 15 | TRBD1
CASSVGLAGGDNEQFF | TGTGCCAGCAGCGTAGGGCTAGCGGGGGGTGACAATGAGCAGTTCTTC | NA | TRBJ2-1 | TRBV9 | 16 | TRBD2